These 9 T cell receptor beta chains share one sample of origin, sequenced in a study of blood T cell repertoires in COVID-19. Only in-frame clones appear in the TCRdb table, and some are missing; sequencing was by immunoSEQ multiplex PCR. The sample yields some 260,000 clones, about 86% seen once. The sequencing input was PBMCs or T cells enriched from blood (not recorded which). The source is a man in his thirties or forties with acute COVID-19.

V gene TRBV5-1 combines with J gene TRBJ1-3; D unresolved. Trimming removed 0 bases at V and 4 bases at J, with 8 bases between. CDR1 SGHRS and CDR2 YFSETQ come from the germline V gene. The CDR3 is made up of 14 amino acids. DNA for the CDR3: TGCGCCAGCAGCTTGGCCGCTGCGGGAAACACCATATATTTT. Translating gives CASSLAAAGNTIYF. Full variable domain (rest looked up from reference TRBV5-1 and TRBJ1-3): KAGVTQTPRYLIKTRGQQVTLSCSPISGHRSVSWYQQTPGQGLQFLFEYFSETQRNKGNFPGRFSGRQFSNSRSEMNVSTLELGDSALYLCASSLAAAGNTIYFGEGSWLTVV.

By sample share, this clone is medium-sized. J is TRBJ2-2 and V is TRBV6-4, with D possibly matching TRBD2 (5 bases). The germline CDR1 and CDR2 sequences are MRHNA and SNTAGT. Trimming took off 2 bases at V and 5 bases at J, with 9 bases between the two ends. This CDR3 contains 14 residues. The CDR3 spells CASSDVGETGELFF. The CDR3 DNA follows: TGTGCCAGCAGTGACGTGGGAGAGACCGGGGAGCTGTTTTTT.

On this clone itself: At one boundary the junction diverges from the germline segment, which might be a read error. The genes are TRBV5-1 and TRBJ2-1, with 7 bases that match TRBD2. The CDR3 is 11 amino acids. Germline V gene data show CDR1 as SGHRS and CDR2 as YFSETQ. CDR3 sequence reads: CASRAGREQFF. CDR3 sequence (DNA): TGTGCCAGCAGAGCGGGGAGGGAGCAGTTCTTC.

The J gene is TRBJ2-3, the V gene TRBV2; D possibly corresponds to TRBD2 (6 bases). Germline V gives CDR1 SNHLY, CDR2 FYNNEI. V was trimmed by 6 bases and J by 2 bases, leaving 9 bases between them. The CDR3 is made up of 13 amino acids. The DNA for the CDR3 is TGTGCCAGCAGGCGGGATACCACAGATACGCAGTATTTT. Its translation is CASRRDTTDTQYF.

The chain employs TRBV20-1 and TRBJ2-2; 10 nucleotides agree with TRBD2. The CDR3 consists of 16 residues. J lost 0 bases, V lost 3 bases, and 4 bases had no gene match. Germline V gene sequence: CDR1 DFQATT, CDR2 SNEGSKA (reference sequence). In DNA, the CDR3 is TGCAGTGCTAGTCCAGCGGGAGGGTCGAACACCGGGGAGCTGTTTTTT. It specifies CSASPAGGSNTGELFF.

The CDR3 bases are TGTGCCAGCAGTTACTCGAGACAGGCCCCTAATGAAAAACTGTTTTTT. Its translation: CASSYSRQAPNEKLFF. This chain links TRBV6-5 with TRBJ1-4, with D possibly matching TRBD1 (6 bases). V lost 0 bases to trimming and J lost 3 bases, with 11 bases between them. Germline lookup yields CDR1 MNHEY and CDR2 SVGAGI. This CDR3 comprises 16 residues.

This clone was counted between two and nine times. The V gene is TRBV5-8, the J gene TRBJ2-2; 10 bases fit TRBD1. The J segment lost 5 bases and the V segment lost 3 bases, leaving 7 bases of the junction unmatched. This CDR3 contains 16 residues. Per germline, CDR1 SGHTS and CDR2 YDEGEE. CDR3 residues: CASSWTGGVGTGELFF. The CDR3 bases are TGTGCCAGCAGCTGGACAGGGGGAGTAGGGACCGGGGAGCTGTTTTTT.

CDR3 in DNA: TGTGCCAGCAGTTACTCCCCTGGGGGGGTTGACTATGGCTACACCTTC. Translated: CASSYSPGGVDYGYTF. The chain uses TRBV6-5 and TRBJ1-2; D may be TRBD1 (5 bases). The CDR3 is 16 amino acids. Deletions cut 0 bases from V and 3 bases from J, with 14 bases between. Germline V gene lookup returns CDR1 MNHEY and CDR2 SVGAGI.

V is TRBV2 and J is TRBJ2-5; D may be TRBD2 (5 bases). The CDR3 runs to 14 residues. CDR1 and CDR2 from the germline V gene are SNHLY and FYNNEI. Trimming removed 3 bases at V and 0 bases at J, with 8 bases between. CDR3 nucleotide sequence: TGTGCCAGCAGTGAGGGAGTCTACCAAGAGACCCAGTACTTC. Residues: CASSEGVYQETQYF.